The rows below give T cell receptor beta chains drawn from one sample of a study of CD8+ T cells in alopecia areata. This table comes from immunoSEQ multiplex PCR, and its TCRdb copy is limited to in-frame clones, with some not included. The sample includes roughly 250,000 clones, about two thirds of them seen just once. This specimen was CD4+ T cells sorted from blood, taken at week 0. These TCRs come from a human donor with alopecia areata. The CDR3 runs from the conserved cysteine through the conserved F or W. Fields, in order: CDR3 length, clone size, D gene, V gene, J gene, CDR3 protein, CDR3 DNA. D genes are given only for firm matches. Part of the rows lack a size; the others show once, few, many or a class for expanded clones.

>11|.|.|TRBV29-1|TRBJ2-5
CSVLGGETQYF
TGCAGCGTCTTAGGGGGGGAGACCCAGTACTTC
>14|.|TRBD1|TRBV29-1|TRBJ2-2
CSVVSQGGTGELFF
TGCAGCGTTGTCTCACAGGGGGGAACCGGGGAGCTGTTTTTT
>15|.|.|TRBV15|TRBJ2-3
CATSGTRRGTDTQYF
TGTGCCACCAGCGGTACTAGGAGGGGCACAGATACGCAGTATTTT
>15|.|.|TRBV30|TRBJ1-4
CAWSQLGFDNEKLFF
TGTGCCTGGAGCCAGTTAGGGTTCGATAATGAAAAACTGTTTTTT
>14|.|.|TRBV25-1|TRBJ1-5
CASSELGRDQPQHF
TGTGCCAGCAGTGAATTGGGGAGGGATCAGCCCCAGCATTTT
>13|.|TRBD2|TRBV4-1|TRBJ2-5
CASSSGGQETQYF
TGCGCCAGCAGCTCGGGGGGACAAGAGACCCAGTACTTC
>13|.|.|TRBV9|TRBJ2-7
CASSALRSGEQYF
TGTGCCAGCAGCGCCCTCCGTTCGGGCGAGCAGTACTTC
>14|few|.|TRBV9|TRBJ1-1
CASSLQGEMTEAFF
TGTGCCAGCAGCTTACAGGGAGAAATGACTGAAGCTTTCTTT
>12|.|.|TRBV18|TRBJ2-7
CASSPDSYEQYF
TGTGCCAGCTCACCGGACAGTTACGAGCAGTACTTC
>15|.|TRBD1|TRBV30|TRBJ1-5
CAWSVRRGVGQPQHF
TGTGCCTGGAGTGTACGCAGGGGGGTCGGTCAGCCCCAGCATTTT
>13|.|.|TRBV7-9|TRBJ1-1
CASSFSLNTEAFF
TGTGCCAGCAGCTTTTCCCTGAACACTGAAGCTTTCTTT
>13|.|.|TRBV11-2|TRBJ1-1
CASSLDRGTEAFF
TGTGCCAGCAGCTTAGACAGGGGCACTGAAGCTTTCTTT
>13|.|.|TRBV5-6|TRBJ2-5
CASSLTDKETQYF
TGTGCCAGCAGCTTGACGGACAAAGAGACCCAGTACTTC
>14|few|.|TRBV5-1|TRBJ2-5
CASRPDGAGETQYF
TGCGCCAGCAGGCCAGACGGAGCCGGGGAGACCCAGTACTTC
>17|once|.|TRBV7-9|TRBJ2-7
CASSIAIGPRPAYEQYF
TGTGCCAGCAGCATCGCCATAGGGCCCAGGCCCGCCTACGAGCAGTACTTC